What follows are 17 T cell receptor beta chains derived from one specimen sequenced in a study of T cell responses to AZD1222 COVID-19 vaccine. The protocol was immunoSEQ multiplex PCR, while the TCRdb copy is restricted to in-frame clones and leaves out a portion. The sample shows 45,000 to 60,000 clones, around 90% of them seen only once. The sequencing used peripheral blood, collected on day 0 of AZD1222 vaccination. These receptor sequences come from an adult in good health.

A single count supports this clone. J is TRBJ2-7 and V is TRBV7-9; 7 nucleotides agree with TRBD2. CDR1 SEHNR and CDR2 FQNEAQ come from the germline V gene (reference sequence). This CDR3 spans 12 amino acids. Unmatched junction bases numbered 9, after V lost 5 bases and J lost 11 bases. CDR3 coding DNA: TGTGCCAGCAGCCCCCGGGGGGAGGGGAAGTACTTC. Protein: CASSPRGEGKYF.

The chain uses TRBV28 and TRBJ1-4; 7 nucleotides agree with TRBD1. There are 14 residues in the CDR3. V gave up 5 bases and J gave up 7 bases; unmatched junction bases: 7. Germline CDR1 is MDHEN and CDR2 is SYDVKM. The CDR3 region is CASSPPGGVEKLFF. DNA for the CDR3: TGTGCCAGCAGTCCTCCAGGGGGGGTTGAAAAACTGTTTTTT.

CDR3 loop: CASSSGAEAFF. CDR3 DNA: TGCGCCAGCAGTTCGGGGGCTGAAGCTTTCTTT. The chain employs TRBV10-2 and TRBJ1-1, with TRBD1 as a possible D gene (5 bases). In germline, CDR1 is WSHSY, CDR2 SAAADI. The V gene lost 5 bases and the J gene lost 6 bases, with 7 bases spanning the gap. CDR3 length: 11 amino acids.

CDR3 loop: CASSPQSFQGWRDQPQHF. The CDR3 nucleotides are TGTGCCAGTAGTCCACAATCCTTCCAGGGGTGGAGGGATCAGCCCCAGCATTTT. The chain joins TRBV19 to TRBJ1-5; perhaps TRBD1 as D (6 bases). The V gene lost 5 bases and the J gene lost 5 bases, with 25 bases spanning the gap. Germline CDR1 reads LNHDA; CDR2 reads SQIVND (reference sequence). The CDR3 consists of 18 residues.

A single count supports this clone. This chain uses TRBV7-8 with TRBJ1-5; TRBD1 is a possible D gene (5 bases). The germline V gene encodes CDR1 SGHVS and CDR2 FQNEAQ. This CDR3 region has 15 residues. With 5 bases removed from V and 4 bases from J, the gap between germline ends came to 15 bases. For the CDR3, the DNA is TGTGCCAGCAGCCGAGGGGTGATTGGGAATCAGCCCCAGCATTTT. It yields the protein CASSRGVIGNQPQHF.

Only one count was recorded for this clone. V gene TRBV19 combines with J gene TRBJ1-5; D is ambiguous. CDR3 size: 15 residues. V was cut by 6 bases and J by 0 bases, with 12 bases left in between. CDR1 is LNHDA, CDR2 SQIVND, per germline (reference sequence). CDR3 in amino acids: CASRGTQPSNQPQHF. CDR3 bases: TGTGCCAGTAGAGGAACGCAGCCTAGCAATCAGCCCCAGCATTTT.

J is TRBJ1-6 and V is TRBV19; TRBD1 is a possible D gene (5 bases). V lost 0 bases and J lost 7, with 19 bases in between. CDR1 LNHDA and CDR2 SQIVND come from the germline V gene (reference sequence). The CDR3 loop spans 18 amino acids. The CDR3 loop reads CASSIDTGTAYGNSPLHF. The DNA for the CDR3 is TGTGCCAGTAGTATAGATACAGGAACCGCATATGGGAATTCACCCCTCCACTTT.

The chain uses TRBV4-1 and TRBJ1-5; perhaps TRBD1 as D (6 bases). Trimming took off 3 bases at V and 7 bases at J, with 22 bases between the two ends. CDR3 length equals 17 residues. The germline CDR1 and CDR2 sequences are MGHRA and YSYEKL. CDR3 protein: CASSQGPTGTGGQPQHF. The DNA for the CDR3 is TGCGCCAGCAGCCAGGGACCGACAGGAACCGGGGGGCAGCCCCAGCATTTT.

The CDR3 nucleotides read TGTGCCACCAAACTAAGTACTAATCAAGAGACCCAGTACTTC. As protein: CATKLSTNQETQYF. The chain employs TRBV27 and TRBJ2-5; unclear D gene. This CDR3 is 14 amino acids long. V lost 10 bases, J lost 2 bases, and 17 bases lay in between. Germline V CDR1 and CDR2: MNHEY, SMNVEV (reference sequence).

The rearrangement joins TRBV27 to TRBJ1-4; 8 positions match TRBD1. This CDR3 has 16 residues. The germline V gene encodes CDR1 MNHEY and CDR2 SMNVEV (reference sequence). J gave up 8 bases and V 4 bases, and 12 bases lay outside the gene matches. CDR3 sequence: CASSSYRTGGYEKLFF. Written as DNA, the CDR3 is TGTGCCAGCAGTTCCTACCGAACAGGGGGGTACGAAAAACTGTTTTTT. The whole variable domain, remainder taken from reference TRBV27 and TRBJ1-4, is EAQVTQNPRYLITVTGKKLTVTCSQNMNHEYMSWYRQDPGLGLRQIYYSMNVEVTDKGDVPEGYKVSRKEKRNFPLILESPSPNQTSLYFCASSSYRTGGYEKLFFGSGTQLSVL.

The CDR3 DNA sequence: TGTGCCAGCAGTCGGAAGCGGGGGCTTAACACAGATACGCAGTATTTT. This codes for CASSRKRGLNTDTQYF. The rearrangement uses TRBV6-2 or TRBV6-3 and TRBJ2-3, with 8 bases fitting TRBD2. Germline V CDR1 and CDR2: MNHEY, SVGEGT. V dropped 5 bases and J dropped 2; count of bases not matched to a gene: 9. The CDR3 extends over 16 amino acids.

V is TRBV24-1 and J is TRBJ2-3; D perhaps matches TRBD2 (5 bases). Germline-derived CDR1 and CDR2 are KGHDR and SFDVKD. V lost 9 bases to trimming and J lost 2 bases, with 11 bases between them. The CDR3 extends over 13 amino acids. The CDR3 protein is CATAGDNTDTQYF. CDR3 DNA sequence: TGTGCCACCGCGGGCGACAACACAGATACGCAGTATTTT.

Here the CDR3 DNA reads TGTGCCAGCAGCTTTGCACAGGGGCCCACCTATAATTCACCCCTCCACTTT. This gives the protein CASSFAQGPTYNSPLHF. The chain employs TRBV5-6 and TRBJ1-6; the match to TRBD1 covers 7 bases. Germline CDR1 reads SGHDT; CDR2 reads YYEEEE. V was pared by 2 bases and J by 2 bases, with 7 bases of the junction left unmatched. This CDR3 comprises 17 residues.

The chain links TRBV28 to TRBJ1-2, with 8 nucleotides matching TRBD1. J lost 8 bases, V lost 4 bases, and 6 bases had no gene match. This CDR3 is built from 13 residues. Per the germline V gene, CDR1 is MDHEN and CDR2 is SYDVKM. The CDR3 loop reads CASSSGQGPGYTF. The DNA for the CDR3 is TGTGCCAGCAGTTCCGGACAGGGCCCAGGCTACACCTTC.

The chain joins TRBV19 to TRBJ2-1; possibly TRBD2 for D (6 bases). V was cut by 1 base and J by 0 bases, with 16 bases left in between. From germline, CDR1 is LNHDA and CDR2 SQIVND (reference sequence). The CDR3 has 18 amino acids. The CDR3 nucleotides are TGTGCCAGTAGTATAGGGTGGCGGGGCAAGAGCTCCTACAATGAGCAGTTCTTC. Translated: CASSIGWRGKSSYNEQFF.

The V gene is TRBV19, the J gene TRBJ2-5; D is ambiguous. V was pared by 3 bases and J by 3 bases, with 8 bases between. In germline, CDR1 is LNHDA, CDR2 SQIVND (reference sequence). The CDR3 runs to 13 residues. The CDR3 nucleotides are TGTGCCAGTAGTATTGGGCAGAAAGAGACCCAGTACTTC. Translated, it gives CASSIGQKETQYF. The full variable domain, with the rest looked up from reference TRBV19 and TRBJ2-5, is DGGITQSPKYLFRKEGQNVTLSCEQNLNHDAMYWYRQDPGQGLRLIYYSQIVNDFQKGDIAEGYSVSREKKESFPLTVTSAQKNPTAFYLCASSIGQKETQYFGPGTRLLVL.

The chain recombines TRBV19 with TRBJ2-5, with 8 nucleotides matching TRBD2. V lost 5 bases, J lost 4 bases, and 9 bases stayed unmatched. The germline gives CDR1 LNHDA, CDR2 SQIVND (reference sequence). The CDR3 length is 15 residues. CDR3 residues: CASSGPPGGRETQYF. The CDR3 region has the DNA TGTGCCAGTAGTGGGCCTCCGGGGGGGAGAGAGACCCAGTACTTC. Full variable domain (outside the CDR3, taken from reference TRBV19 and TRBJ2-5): DGGITQSPKYLFRKEGQNVTLSCEQNLNHDAMYWYRQDPGQGLRLIYYSQIVNDFQKGDIAEGYSVSREKKESFPLTVTSAQKNPTAFYLCASSGPPGGRETQYFGPGTRLLVL.